The T cell receptor beta chain described here comes from a study of response to subunit inactivated influenza vaccine. Findings of the study overall: New T cells are recruited in small numbers by each seasonal influenza vaccination, according to the authors' suggestion.

This clonotype was counted a few times. Its target is not known. TCRdb re-analysed the RT-PCR reads in MiXCR, keeping a single row per CDR3 protein. Of about 780,000 distinct CDR3 sequences in the sample, about 18% were seen once. CDR1 is SGDLS, CDR2 YYNGEE, per germline. The CDR3 has 13 residues. Trimming removed 3 bases at V and 5 bases at J, with 11 bases between. The chain has TRBV9 and TRBJ1-1; D is unresolved. The sample in question was PBMCs from blood, obtained 5 days after vaccination. The sequence derives from a middle-aged man who received an inactivated influenza vaccine. The CDR3 reads CASSASEGTEAFF. The CDR3 coding sequence is TGTGCCAGCAGCGCCTCCGAGGGTACTGAAGCTTTCTTT.